This entry lists 27 T cell receptor beta chains sequenced from one sample in a study of blood T cell repertoires in COVID-19. Some clones are missing from TCRdb's copy, which holds only in-frame ones; the method was immunoSEQ multiplex PCR. Of 200,000 to 250,000 clones in the sample, more than 80% were seen once. Sequencing was carried out using peripheral blood. These receptors were obtained from a man aged 30-40 years who had recovered from COVID-19.

This clone occurred once. This rearrangement joins TRBV10-3 to TRBJ2-2, with D possibly being TRBD2 (6 bases). Germline lookup yields CDR1 ENHRY and CDR2 SYGVKD. The CDR3 is made up of 16 amino acids. Trimming cost V 0 bases and J 2 bases, with 10 bases left between them. The CDR3 loop reads CAISESGTYNTGELFF. The CDR3 DNA reads TGTGCCATCAGTGAGTCGGGGACTTACAACACCGGGGAGCTGTTTTTT.

A note on this clone: One end of the junction is discordant with germline, which a read error may explain. The chain uses TRBV6-1 and TRBJ2-1; the D is unclear. Germline assignment: CDR1 MNHNS and CDR2 SASEGT. CDR3 length: 14 residues. The DNA for the CDR3 is TGTGCCAGCAGAGAAGTTTGGGTAGGAGTTGAGCAGTTCTTC. This gives the protein CASREVWVGVEQFF.

This rearrangement joins TRBV5-1 to TRBJ1-2, with D uncertain. The length of the CDR3 is 13 residues. Germline assignment: CDR1 SGHRS and CDR2 YFSETQ. V dropped 6 bases and J dropped 2 bases, with 11 bases sitting between them. As DNA, the CDR3 is TGCGCCAGCACCCTCGCGGGGAACTATGGCTACACCTTC. It encodes CASTLAGNYGYTF.

J is TRBJ2-1 and V is TRBV7-9; 10 bases are a match to TRBD1. In germline, CDR1 is SEHNR, CDR2 FQNEAQ (reference sequence). Trimming at V came to 4 bases and at J to 6 bases, leaving 6 bases not matched to a gene. The CDR3 is 15 amino acids. The CDR3 here is CASSSGQGGGNEQFF. The DNA of the CDR3 is TGTGCCAGCAGCTCAGGACAGGGGGGAGGCAATGAGCAGTTCTTC.

The sample holds one count of this clone. The chain couples TRBV7-6 to TRBJ2-7, with TRBD1 matching over 8 bases. The germline V gene has CDR1 SGHVS and CDR2 FNYEAQ. The CDR3 has 20 amino acids. The junction had 22 bases not matched to a gene; V was cut back by 0 bases and J by 6 bases. CDR3 nucleotides: TGTGCCAGCAGCTTAGCCACAATAAGCACTACTCGAACAGGGGGAGGCGAGCAGTACTTC. Residues: CASSLATISTTRTGGGEQYF.

This chain joins TRBV6-5 and TRBJ2-5, with D possibly matching TRBD1 (6 bases). Looked up from germline, CDR1 is MNHEY and CDR2 is SVGAGI. The CDR3 covers 16 residues. Between the trimmed V and J ends, which lost 4 bases and 1 base, there was a span of 16 bases. The CDR3 DNA reads TGTGCCAGCAGTTTATATCCCGGACAGACCCAAGAGACCCAGTACTTC. As protein: CASSLYPGQTQETQYF.

The chain combines TRBV11-3 with TRBJ2-2; D possibly corresponds to TRBD1 (5 bases). The CDR3 runs to 15 residues. The ends were cut back, 2 bases at V and 1 base at J, with 8 bases in the middle. From germline, CDR1 is SGHNT and CDR2 YENEEA. This chain's CDR3 is CASSLRQLNTGELFF. CDR3 bases: TGTGCCAGCAGCTTAAGACAGCTGAACACCGGGGAGCTGTTTTTT.

The rearrangement uses TRBV6-1 and TRBJ1-3; a possible D gene is TRBD1 (5 bases). The germline V gene encodes CDR1 MNHNS and CDR2 SASEGT. Trimming pared 4 bases from V and 2 bases from J, leaving 18 bases between. The CDR3 is 17 amino acids. DNA of the CDR3: TGTGCCAGCAGTGGAGTTCCTGGGAGGGGCGCTGGAAACACCATATATTTT. Amino acid sequence: CASSGVPGRGAGNTIYF.

The CDR3 region has the DNA TGTGCCACCAGTGATGGGGACAGGGGTTCGAATCAGCCCCAGCATTTT. It yields the protein CATSDGDRGSNQPQHF. V gene TRBV24-1 combines with J gene TRBJ1-5; 10 bases map to TRBD1. The germline gives CDR1 KGHDR, CDR2 SFDVKD. This CDR3 region has 16 residues. Losses at the gene ends were 3 bases for V and 4 bases for J; bases not matched to a gene: 5.

V and J are TRBV7-8 and TRBJ2-5, with TRBD1 identical over 12 bases. V dropped 5 bases and J dropped 0; count of bases not matched to a gene: 10. CDR1 SGHVS and CDR2 FQNEAQ come from the germline V gene. The CDR3 has 18 amino acids. CDR3: CASSGGTGGEEYQETQYF. The DNA of the CDR3 is TGTGCCAGCAGCGGGGGGACAGGGGGCGAGGAGTACCAAGAGACCCAGTACTTC.

This chain uses TRBV6-6 with TRBJ1-1, with D perhaps matching TRBD1 (5 bases). Trimming cost V 2 bases and J 4 bases, with 14 bases left between them. Germline V gives CDR1 MNHNY, CDR2 SVGAGI (reference sequence). The CDR3 sequence is 15 residues long. CDR3 loop: CASSYLGGEGTEAFF. As DNA, the CDR3 is TGTGCCAGCAGTTACCTCGGGGGGGAGGGCACTGAAGCTTTCTTT.

The chain carries TRBV3-1 (or the pseudogene TRBV3-2) and TRBJ1-5; possible D gene TRBD1, 6 bases. Germline CDR1 reads LGHDT; CDR2 reads YNNKEL (reference sequence). The CDR3 length is 17 residues. The V end was cut by 0 bases, the J end by 0 bases, with 12 bases between. The DNA of the CDR3 is TGTGCCAGCAGCCAAGAGCAGGGGCGGAATAGCAATCAGCCCCAGCATTTT. Protein product: CASSQEQGRNSNQPQHF.

The rearrangement joins TRBV19 to TRBJ1-1; D possibly corresponds to TRBD1 (6 bases). V was clipped by 6 bases and J by 4 bases, with 12 bases between them. The CDR3 length is 13 residues. Germline V lookup: CDR1 LNHDA, CDR2 SQIVND (reference sequence). The CDR3 here is CASRDRGVTEAFF. The CDR3 coding sequence is TGTGCCAGTAGGGACAGAGGTGTCACTGAAGCTTTCTTT.

CDR3 residues: CASTYYREGSQPQHF. The CDR3 nucleotides read TGTGCCAGCACTTATTACAGGGAAGGCTCTCAGCCCCAGCATTTT. The rearrangement uses TRBV28 and TRBJ1-5; the D gene is possibly TRBD1 (6 bases). This CDR3 contains 15 residues. Trimming took 7 bases from V and 6 from J, leaving 19 bases between them. Per the germline V gene, CDR1 is MDHEN and CDR2 is SYDVKM. Supplemented by reference TRBV28 and TRBJ1-5, the full variable domain reads DVKVTQSSRYLVKRTGEKVFLECVQDMDHENMFWYRQDPGLGLRLIYFSYDVKMKEKGDIPEGYSVSREKKERFSLILESASTNQTSMYLCASTYYREGSQPQHFGDGTRLSIL.

The gene calls are TRBV7-2 and TRBJ2-7; 11 bases match TRBD2. The CDR3 runs 15 residues. J lost 3 bases, V lost 3 bases, and 4 bases had no gene match. Per the germline V gene, CDR1 is SGHTA and CDR2 is FQGNSA. The CDR3 bases are TGTGCCAGCAGCTTTACTAGCGGGGGCCACTACGAGCAGTACTTC. Translated: CASSFTSGGHYEQYF.

The chain uses TRBV27 and TRBJ2-1; TRBD1 aligns across 7 bases. Losses at the gene ends were 6 bases for V and 7 bases for J; bases not matched to a gene: 0. Germline assignment: CDR1 MNHEY and CDR2 SMNVEV (reference sequence). The CDR3 has 11 residues. CDR3 nucleotide sequence: TGTGCCAGCAGGGACAGGAATGAGCAGTTCTTC. Its translation: CASRDRNEQFF.

The chain employs TRBV11-3 and TRBJ2-6, with a tentative D call TRBD2 (5 bases). This CDR3 has 13 residues. Per germline, CDR1 SGHNT and CDR2 YENEEA. The germline V and J ends were trimmed by 4 bases and 4 bases, with 5 bases remaining between them. The CDR3 coding sequence is TGTGCCAGCAGCTCGGGGGGGGCCAACGTCCTGACTTTC. Amino acids: CASSSGGANVLTF.

The rearrangement uses TRBV10-2 and TRBJ2-2; D remains unclear. Trimming shortened V by 5 bases and J by 1 base, and 17 bases separated the two germline ends. Germline loops: CDR1 WSHSY, CDR2 SAAADI. CDR3 size: 17 residues. The DNA of the CDR3 is TGCGCCAGCAGTCTTGTCAAAGGAGACTTGAACACCGGGGAGCTGTTTTTT. The encoded protein is CASSLVKGDLNTGELFF.

This chain joins TRBV5-1 and TRBJ2-3; 7 nucleotides match TRBD2. The V and J ends lost 3 bases and 4 bases, in that order; junction bases with no gene match: 11. The CDR3 totals 16 residues. Per the germline V gene, CDR1 is SGHRS and CDR2 is YFSETQ. CDR3 DNA: TGCGCCAGCAGCTCCCACGGGACGGGAGGCGCAGATACGCAGTATTTT. It specifies CASSSHGTGGADTQYF.

This chain joins TRBV19 and TRBJ1-1; D unresolved. V lost 6 bases to trimming and J lost 4 bases, with 15 bases between them. Germline CDR1 LNHDA, CDR2 SQIVND (reference sequence). CDR3 size: 14 residues. CDR3 nucleotides: TGTGCCAGTAGATTACTGCCCTATGGCACTGAAGCTTTCTTT. As protein: CASRLLPYGTEAFF.

The chain carries TRBV5-5 and TRBJ1-3, with D maybe TRBD1 (5 bases). Trimming took 2 bases from V and 9 from J, leaving 24 bases between them. Looked up from germline, CDR1 is SGHKS and CDR2 is YYEKEE (reference sequence). The CDR3 contains 17 residues. The CDR3 DNA is TGTGCCAGCAGCTTTGGAGCAGGGAAAACAGTCGCCACCACCATATATTTT. This gives the protein CASSFGAGKTVATTIYF.

Here the CDR3 reads CASSQVGTGRNTGELFF. The CDR3 nucleotides read TGCGCCAGCAGCCAAGTCGGGACAGGGAGAAATACCGGGGAGCTGTTTTTT. The J gene is TRBJ2-2, the V gene TRBV4-1, with 9 nucleotides matching TRBD1. Germline assignment: CDR1 MGHRA and CDR2 YSYEKL. Trimming removed 1 base from V and 5 bases from J; junction bases left unmatched: 8. This CDR3 contains 17 residues.

This chain uses TRBV5-8 with TRBJ1-5; D remains unclear. This CDR3 has 14 amino acids. V lost 1 base and J 7 bases, leaving 12 bases between the germline ends. The germline gives CDR1 SGHTS, CDR2 YDEGEE. CDR3: CASSLRTEQQPQHF. In nucleotides, the CDR3 is TGTGCCAGCAGCTTGCGTACTGAGCAACAGCCCCAGCATTTT.

The J gene is TRBJ2-1, the V gene TRBV7-9; D is perhaps TRBD1 (5 bases). The germline V gene has CDR1 SEHNR and CDR2 FQNEAQ (reference sequence). Trimming left V 5 bases short and J 0 bases short, with 17 bases between. This CDR3 has 17 residues. This CDR3 is CASSPKRQGYSYNEQFF. CDR3 coding DNA: TGTGCCAGCAGCCCGAAAAGGCAGGGTTACTCCTACAATGAGCAGTTCTTC.

The chain is built from TRBV9 and TRBJ1-6; 7 bases agree with TRBD1. The germline V gene has CDR1 SGDLS and CDR2 YYNGEE. After removal of 0 bases from V and 8 bases from J, the junction contained 5 bases not matched to a gene. The CDR3 spans 15 residues. The CDR3 nucleotides read TGTGCCAGCAGCGTAGATCCAGGGGGTGATTCACCCCTCCACTTT. This gives the protein CASSVDPGGDSPLHF.

V gene TRBV6-4 combines with J gene TRBJ2-3; 8 bases match TRBD2. V was clipped by 5 bases and J by 1 base; unmatched bases: 5. Germline-derived CDR1 and CDR2 are MRHNA and SNTAGT. The length of the CDR3 is 15 residues. The CDR3 sequence: CASSREGGGTDTQYF. In nucleotides, the CDR3 is TGTGCCAGCAGTCGGGAGGGGGGGGGCACAGATACGCAGTATTTT.

This rearrangement joins TRBV11-2 to TRBJ2-7; tentatively, D is TRBD2 (5 bases). Trimming left V 0 bases short and J 0 bases short, with 18 bases between. The CDR3 contains 18 residues. From germline, CDR1 is SGHAT and CDR2 FQNNGV. CDR3: CASSLDPPDERSSYEQYF. The CDR3 nucleotides are TGTGCCAGCAGCTTAGATCCCCCTGATGAGCGGAGCTCCTACGAGCAGTACTTC.